Shown below are 18 T cell receptor beta chains from a single sample sequenced in a study of T cell responses to AZD1222 COVID-19 vaccine. Sequencing was performed with immunoSEQ multiplex PCR; in TCRdb, only in-frame clones are kept and a portion is missing. Counted here are about 160,000 clones, approximately 91% occurring once; the ten biggest clones make up around 5.5%. Sequencing was performed on peripheral blood, taken on day 0 of AZD1222 vaccination. All receptors derive from an adult in good health.

A remark on this clone: Germline is not matched at one junction end, which may reflect a read error. V is TRBV7-8 and J is TRBJ2-5; 14 bases align to TRBD2. Germline-derived CDR1 and CDR2 are SGHVS and FQNEAQ. This CDR3 has 17 amino acids. CDR3 sequence (DNA): TGTGCCAGCAGCATAGCCGGACTAGCGGGAGGTAAAGAGACCCAGTACTTC. This sequence encodes CASSIAGLAGGKETQYF.

V and J are TRBV24-1 and TRBJ1-2, with TRBD1 as a possible D gene (6 bases). Germline CDR1 reads KGHDR; CDR2 reads SFDVKD. The CDR3 is made up of 14 amino acids. Between the trimmed V and J ends, which lost 4 bases and 5 bases, there was a span of 13 bases. The chain's CDR3 is CATSEAGTQYGYTF. The CDR3, as DNA: TGTGCCACCAGTGAGGCCGGGACACAGTATGGCTACACCTTC.

This clone showed up just once. The chain couples TRBV7-9 to TRBJ1-2, with TRBD1 matching 7 bases. The CDR3 totals 14 residues. Losses at the gene ends were 7 bases for V and 6 bases for J; bases not matched to a gene: 11. Germline V gene data show CDR1 as SEHNR and CDR2 as FQNEAQ (reference sequence). This chain's CDR3 is CASTTGTESNGYTF. The CDR3 DNA reads as TGTGCCAGCACCACTGGGACAGAGTCAAATGGCTACACCTTC.

The chain is built from TRBV5-6 and TRBJ1-2; D gene ambiguous. Trimming cost V 1 base and J 8 bases, with 15 bases left between them. The length of the CDR3 is 14 residues. CDR1 is SGHDT, CDR2 YYEEEE, per germline. The CDR3 loop reads CASSLRPGMEGYTF. The CDR3 nucleotides are TGTGCCAGCAGCTTGCGACCGGGAATGGAAGGCTACACCTTC.

The CDR3 region has the DNA TGTGCCAGGCCTCGTTGGGGGCAGACACCACCCAATTCACCCCTCCACTTT. It encodes CARPRWGQTPPNSPLHF. The V and J genes are TRBV5-3 and TRBJ1-6, with D perhaps matching TRBD1 (6 bases). TRBV5-3 is identified as an open reading frame with a role that is uncertain. V lost 8 bases, J lost 7 bases, and 25 bases lay in between. This CDR3 is built from 17 residues.

The rearrangement uses TRBV2 and TRBJ2-2, with TRBD1 matching over 8 bases. Germline assignment: CDR1 SNHLY and CDR2 FYNNEI. V trimming: 6 bases; J trimming: 7 bases; junction bases outside the gene matches: 4. This CDR3 spans 13 amino acids. In DNA form, the CDR3 reads TGTGCCAGCAGAGAGGACAGGGTCGGGGAGCTGTTTTTT. It yields the protein CASREDRVGELFF.

This chain joins TRBV27 and TRBJ2-5; D tentatively fits TRBD1 or TRBD2 (6 bases each). Trimming took off 3 bases at V and 4 bases at J, with 21 bases between the two ends. The CDR3 is 17 residues long. Germline lookup yields CDR1 MNHEY and CDR2 SMNVEV (reference sequence). CDR3 sequence reads: CASSFVGWGAFSETQYF. The DNA of the CDR3 is TGTGCCAGCAGTTTCGTGGGCTGGGGGGCGTTCTCAGAGACCCAGTACTTC.

V and J are TRBV9 and TRBJ1-5; D call uncertain. V was shortened by 0 bases and J by 4 bases, with 14 bases between the two germline ends. Per the germline V gene, CDR1 is SGDLS and CDR2 is YYNGEE. The length of the CDR3 is 16 residues. The CDR3 here is CASSVGARRRNQPQHF. CDR3 coding DNA: TGTGCCAGCAGCGTAGGGGCCCGTAGAAGGAATCAGCCCCAGCATTTT.

This clone was detected only once. The chain recombines TRBV19 with TRBJ1-5; TRBD1 agrees at 7 bases. With V trimmed by 6 bases and J by 6 bases, 8 bases remained unmatched. The CDR3 has 14 residues. Germline V gives CDR1 LNHDA, CDR2 SQIVND (reference sequence). The CDR3 DNA sequence: TGTGCCAGTAGATCAGGGGGAAGAAGTCAGCCCCAGCATTTT. It translates to CASRSGGRSQPQHF. Based on the CDR3 plus reference TRBV19 and TRBJ1-5, the full variable domain is DGGITQSPKYLFRKEGQNVTLSCEQNLNHDAMYWYRQDPGQGLRLIYYSQIVNDFQKGDIAEGYSVSREKKESFPLTVTSAQKNPTAFYLCASRSGGRSQPQHFGDGTRLSIL.

This clone was counted a single time. This sequence joins TRBV5-1 and TRBJ2-7, with TRBD1 as a possible D gene (6 bases). V was clipped by 3 bases and J by 2 bases, with 9 bases between them. The CDR3 consists of 13 residues. Germline CDR1 and CDR2: SGHRS and YFSETQ. CDR3 DNA sequence: TGCGCCAGCAGCTACGGACAGACCTACGAGCAGTACTTC. Protein sequence: CASSYGQTYEQYF.

V usage is TRBV6-2 or TRBV6-3 and J usage is TRBJ2-7; 10 bases fit TRBD1. The V gene end was trimmed by 6 bases and the J gene end by 4 bases; junction bases not matched to a gene: 18. CDR1 and CDR2 (germline): MNHEY, SVGEGT. The CDR3 length is 18 residues. CDR3 sequence reads: CASRPFNIETGGIYEQYF. CDR3 coding DNA: TGTGCCAGCAGACCTTTTAATATTGAGACAGGGGGCATTTACGAGCAGTACTTC.

The V call is TRBV30, the J call TRBJ2-3; 8 bases align to TRBD2. Germline trimming cut 6 bases from V and 0 bases from J; bases unmatched to any gene: 5. Germline loops: CDR1 GTSNPN, CDR2 SVGIG (reference sequence). The CDR3 runs 14 residues. The CDR3 here is CACSLAASTDTQYF. CDR3 nucleotides: TGTGCCTGCTCACTAGCGGCTAGCACAGATACGCAGTATTTT.

The rearrangement links TRBV6-1 to TRBJ1-1; D remains unclear. The CDR3 is made up of 14 amino acids. Germline CDR1 is MNHNS and CDR2 is SASEGT. Trimming removed 3 bases at V and 7 bases at J, with 15 bases between. CDR3 sequence (DNA): TGTGCCAGCAGTGAGGCGGGAGTCGCGGATGAAGCTTTCTTT. Translated, it gives CASSEAGVADEAFF.

The J gene is TRBJ2-7, the V gene TRBV28; D is undetermined. The CDR3 is made up of 12 amino acids. Between the trimmed V and J ends, which lost 8 bases and 1 base, there was a span of 9 bases. CDR1 and CDR2 from the germline V gene are MDHEN and SYDVKM. The CDR3 bases are TGTGCCAGCTTGGGGATGTCCTACGAGCAGTACTTC. Protein sequence: CASLGMSYEQYF.

A word on this clone: This same CDR3 is encoded by further DNA sequences in the sample. This chain connects TRBV4-2 to TRBJ1-1; 10 nucleotides agree with TRBD1. Germline lookup yields CDR1 LGHNA and CDR2 YNFKEQ. This CDR3 comprises 15 residues. Trimming removed 3 bases from V and 4 bases from J; junction bases left unmatched: 5. The CDR3 sequence is CASSQARTGGTEAFF. In nucleotides, the CDR3 is TGTGCCAGCAGCCAGGCCCGGACAGGGGGCACTGAAGCTTTCTTT.

CDR3 amino acids: CASRGLYEQYF. Written as DNA, the CDR3 is TGTGCCAGCAGGGGGTTGTACGAGCAGTACTTC. V and J are TRBV2 and TRBJ2-7; D is unresolved. Trimming pared 6 bases from V and 4 bases from J, leaving 7 bases between. CDR3 size: 11 residues. Germline V gene sequence: CDR1 SNHLY, CDR2 FYNNEI.

The chain employs TRBV5-1 and TRBJ2-7, with a weak D call TRBD2 (6 bases). V was shortened by 0 bases and J by 0 bases, with 22 bases between the two germline ends. CDR1 is SGHRS and CDR2 is YFSETQ in the germline V gene. CDR3 length: 19 amino acids. CDR3: CASSLAFVRTGGTSYEQYF. In DNA, the CDR3 is TGCGCCAGCAGCTTGGCTTTCGTAAGGACTGGCGGGACCTCCTACGAGCAGTACTTC.

V usage is TRBV7-3 and J usage is TRBJ2-1, with D possibly being TRBD1 (6 bases). Germline assignment: CDR1 SGHTA and CDR2 FQGTGA. The CDR3 has 15 residues. V was trimmed by 5 bases and J by 1 base, leaving 12 bases between them. Written as DNA, the CDR3 is TGTGCCAGCAGCCCCAAGGGGGATTCCTACAATGAGCAGTTCTTC. It codes for CASSPKGDSYNEQFF. The full variable domain, completed using reference TRBV7-3 and TRBJ2-1, is GAGVSQTPSNKVTEKGKYVELRCDPISGHTALYWYRQSLGQGPEFLIYFQGTGAADDSGLPNDRFFAVRPEGSVSTLKIQRTERGDSAVYLCASSPKGDSYNEQFFGPGTRLTVL.